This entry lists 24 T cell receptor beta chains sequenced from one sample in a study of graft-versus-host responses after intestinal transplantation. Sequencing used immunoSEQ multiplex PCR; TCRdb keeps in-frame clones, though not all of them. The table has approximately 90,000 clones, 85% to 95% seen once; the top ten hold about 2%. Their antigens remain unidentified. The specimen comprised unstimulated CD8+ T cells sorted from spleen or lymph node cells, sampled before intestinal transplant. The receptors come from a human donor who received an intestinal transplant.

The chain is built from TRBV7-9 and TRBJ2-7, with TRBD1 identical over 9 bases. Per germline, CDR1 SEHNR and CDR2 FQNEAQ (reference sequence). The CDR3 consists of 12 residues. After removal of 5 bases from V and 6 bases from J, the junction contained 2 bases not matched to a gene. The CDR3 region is CASSPDRGEQYF. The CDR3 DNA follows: TGTGCCAGCAGCCCGGACAGGGGCGAGCAGTACTTC. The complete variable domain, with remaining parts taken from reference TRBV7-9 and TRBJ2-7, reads DTGVSQNPRHKITKRGQNVTFRCDPISEHNRLYWYRQTLGQGPEFLTYFQNEAQLEKSRLLSDRFSAERPKGSFSTLEIQRTEQGDSAMYLCASSPDRGEQYFGPGTRLTVT.

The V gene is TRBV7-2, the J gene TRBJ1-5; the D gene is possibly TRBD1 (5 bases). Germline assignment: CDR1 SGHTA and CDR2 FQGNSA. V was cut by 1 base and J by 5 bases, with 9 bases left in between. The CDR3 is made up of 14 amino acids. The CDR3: CASSLGIGDQPQHF. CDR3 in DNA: TGTGCCAGCAGCTTAGGCATAGGGGATCAGCCCCAGCATTTT.

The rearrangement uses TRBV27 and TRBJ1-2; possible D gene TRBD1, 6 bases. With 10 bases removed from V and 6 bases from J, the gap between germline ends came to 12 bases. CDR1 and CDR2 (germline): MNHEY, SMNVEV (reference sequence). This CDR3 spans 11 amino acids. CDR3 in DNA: TGTGCCATCAAGGGGGATCATGGCTACACCTTC. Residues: CAIKGDHGYTF.

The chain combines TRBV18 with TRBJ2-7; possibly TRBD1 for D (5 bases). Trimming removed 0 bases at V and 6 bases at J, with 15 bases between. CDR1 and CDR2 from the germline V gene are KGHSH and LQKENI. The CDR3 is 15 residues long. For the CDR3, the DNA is TGTGCCAGCTCACCACCGACGCAGGGCGCCCTCGAGCAGTACTTC. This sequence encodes CASSPPTQGALEQYF. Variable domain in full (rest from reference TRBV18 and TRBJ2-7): NAGVMQNPRHLVRRRGQEARLRCSPMKGHSHVYWYRQLPEEGLKFMVYLQKENIIDESGMPKERFSAEFPKEGPSILRIQQVVRGDSAAYFCASSPPTQGALEQYFGPGTRLTVT.

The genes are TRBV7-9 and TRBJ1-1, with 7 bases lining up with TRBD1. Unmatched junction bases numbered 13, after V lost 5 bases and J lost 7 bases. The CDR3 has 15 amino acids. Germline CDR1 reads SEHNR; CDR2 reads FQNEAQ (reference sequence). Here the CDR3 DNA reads TGTGCCAGCAGCCTCCGCCTCGGGACAGCACATGAAGCTTTCTTT. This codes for CASSLRLGTAHEAFF.

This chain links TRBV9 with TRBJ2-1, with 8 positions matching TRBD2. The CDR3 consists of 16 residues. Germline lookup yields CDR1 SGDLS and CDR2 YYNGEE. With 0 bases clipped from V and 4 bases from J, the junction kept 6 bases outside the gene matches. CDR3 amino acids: CASSVGGAGGYNEQFF. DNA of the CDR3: TGTGCCAGCAGCGTAGGCGGGGCGGGGGGTTACAATGAGCAGTTCTTC. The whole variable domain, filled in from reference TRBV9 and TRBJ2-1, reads DSGVTQTPKHLITATGQRVTLRCSPRSGDLSVYWYQQSLDQGLQFLIQYYNGEERAKGNILERFSAQQFPDLHSELNLSSLELGDSALYFCASSVGGAGGYNEQFFGPGTRLTVL.

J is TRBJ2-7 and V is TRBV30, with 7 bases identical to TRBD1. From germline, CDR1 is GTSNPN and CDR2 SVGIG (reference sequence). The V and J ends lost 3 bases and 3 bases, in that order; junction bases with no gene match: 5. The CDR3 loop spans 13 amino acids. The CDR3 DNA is TGTGCCTGGAGGACCCGGGACAGCTACGAGCAGTACTTC. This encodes CAWRTRDSYEQYF.

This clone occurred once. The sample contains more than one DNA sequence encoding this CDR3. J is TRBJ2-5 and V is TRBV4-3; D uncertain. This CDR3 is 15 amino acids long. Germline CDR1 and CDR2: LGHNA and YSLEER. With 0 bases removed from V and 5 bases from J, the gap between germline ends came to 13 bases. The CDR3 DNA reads TGCGCCAGCAGCCAAGACTCTGGGCCAAGGGAGACCCAGTACTTC. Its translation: CASSQDSGPRETQYF.

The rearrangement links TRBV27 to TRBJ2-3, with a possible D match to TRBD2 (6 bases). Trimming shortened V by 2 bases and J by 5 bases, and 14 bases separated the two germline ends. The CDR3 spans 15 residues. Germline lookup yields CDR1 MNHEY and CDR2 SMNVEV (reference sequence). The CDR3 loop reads CASSLSGTLRDTQYF. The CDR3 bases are TGTGCCAGCAGTTTAAGTGGGACTTTGAGAGATACGCAGTATTTT.

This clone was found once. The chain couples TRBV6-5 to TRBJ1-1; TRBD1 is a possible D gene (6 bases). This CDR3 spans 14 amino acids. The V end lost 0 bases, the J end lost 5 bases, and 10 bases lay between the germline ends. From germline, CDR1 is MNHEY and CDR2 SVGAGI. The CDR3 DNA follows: TGTGCCAGCAGTTACTCCCAGGGGACGACTGAAGCTTTCTTT. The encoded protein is CASSYSQGTTEAFF.

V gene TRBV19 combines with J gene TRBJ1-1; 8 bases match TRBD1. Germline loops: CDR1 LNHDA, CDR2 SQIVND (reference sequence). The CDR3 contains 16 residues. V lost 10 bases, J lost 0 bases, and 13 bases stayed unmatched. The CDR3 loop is CAKTGQGNTMNTEAFF. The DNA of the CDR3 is TGTGCCAAGACCGGACAGGGAAATACTATGAACACTGAAGCTTTCTTT.

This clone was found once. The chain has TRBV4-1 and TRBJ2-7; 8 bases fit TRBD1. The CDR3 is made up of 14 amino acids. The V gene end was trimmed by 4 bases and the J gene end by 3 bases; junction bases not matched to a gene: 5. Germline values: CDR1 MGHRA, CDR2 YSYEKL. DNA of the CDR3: TGCGCCAGCAGCCCGGGACAGGTCGGCTACGAGCAGTACTTC. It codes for CASSPGQVGYEQYF.

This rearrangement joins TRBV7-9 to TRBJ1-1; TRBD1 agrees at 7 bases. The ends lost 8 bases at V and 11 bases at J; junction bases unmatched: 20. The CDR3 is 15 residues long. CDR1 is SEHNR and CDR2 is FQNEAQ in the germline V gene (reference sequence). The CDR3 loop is CASGGVENRPRGAFF. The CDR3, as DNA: TGTGCCAGCGGTGGGGTGGAAAACCGTCCCAGGGGGGCTTTCTTT.

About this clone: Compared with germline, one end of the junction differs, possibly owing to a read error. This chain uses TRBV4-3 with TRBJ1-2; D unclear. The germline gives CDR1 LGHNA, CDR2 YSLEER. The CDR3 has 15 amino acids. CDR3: CVSSLGPESNYGYTF. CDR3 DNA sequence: TGCGTCAGCAGCCTGGGCCCAGAATCTAACTATGGCTACACCTTC.

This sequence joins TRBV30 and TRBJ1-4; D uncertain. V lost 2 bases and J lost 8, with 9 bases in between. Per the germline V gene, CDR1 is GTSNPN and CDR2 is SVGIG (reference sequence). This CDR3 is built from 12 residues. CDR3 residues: CAWSLAGEKLFF. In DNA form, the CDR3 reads TGTGCCTGGAGTTTGGCGGGGGAAAAACTGTTTTTT.

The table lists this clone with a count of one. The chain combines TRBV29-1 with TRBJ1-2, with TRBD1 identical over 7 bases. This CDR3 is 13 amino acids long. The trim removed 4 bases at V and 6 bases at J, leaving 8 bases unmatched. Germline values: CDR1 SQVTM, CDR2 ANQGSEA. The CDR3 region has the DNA TGCAGCGTTGTAAGGGACAGACGGGATGGCTACACCTTC. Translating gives CSVVRDRRDGYTF.

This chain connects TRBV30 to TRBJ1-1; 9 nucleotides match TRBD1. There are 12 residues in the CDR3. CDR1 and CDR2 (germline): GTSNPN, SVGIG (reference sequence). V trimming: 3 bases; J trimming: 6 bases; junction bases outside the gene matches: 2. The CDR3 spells CAWSTGGPEAFF. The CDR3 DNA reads TGTGCCTGGAGCACAGGGGGCCCTGAAGCTTTCTTT.

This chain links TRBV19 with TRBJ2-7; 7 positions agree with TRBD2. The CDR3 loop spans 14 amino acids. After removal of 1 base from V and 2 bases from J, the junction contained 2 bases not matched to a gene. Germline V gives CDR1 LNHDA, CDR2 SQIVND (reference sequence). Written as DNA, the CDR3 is TGTGCCAGTAGTATAGGAGCGGGGACCTACGAGCAGTACTTC. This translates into CASSIGAGTYEQYF.

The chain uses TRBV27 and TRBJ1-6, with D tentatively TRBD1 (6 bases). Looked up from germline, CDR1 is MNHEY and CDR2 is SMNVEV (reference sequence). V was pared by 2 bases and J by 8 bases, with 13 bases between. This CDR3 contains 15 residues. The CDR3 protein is CASSLQGNRYSPLHF. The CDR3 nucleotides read TGTGCCAGCAGTTTACAGGGGAATAGGTATTCACCCCTCCACTTT.

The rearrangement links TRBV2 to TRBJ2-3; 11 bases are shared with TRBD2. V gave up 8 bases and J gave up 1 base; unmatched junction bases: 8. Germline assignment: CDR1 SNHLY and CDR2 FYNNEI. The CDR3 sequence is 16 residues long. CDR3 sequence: CASSSLTSGGTDTQYF. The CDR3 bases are TGTGCCAGCTCCTCCCTGACTAGCGGGGGCACAGATACGCAGTATTTT.

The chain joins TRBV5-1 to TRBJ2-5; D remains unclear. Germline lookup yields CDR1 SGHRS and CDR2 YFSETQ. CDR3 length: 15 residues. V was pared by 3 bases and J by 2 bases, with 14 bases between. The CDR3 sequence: CASSYPEQSQETQYF. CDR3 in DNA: TGCGCCAGCAGCTATCCTGAACAGAGTCAAGAGACCCAGTACTTC.

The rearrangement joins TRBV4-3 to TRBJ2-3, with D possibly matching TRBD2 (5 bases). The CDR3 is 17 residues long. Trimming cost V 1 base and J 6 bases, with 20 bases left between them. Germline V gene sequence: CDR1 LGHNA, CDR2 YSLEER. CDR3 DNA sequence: TGCGCCAGCAGCCAAGCAACGGTCCGGAACGGGGTTGATACGCAGTATTTT. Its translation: CASSQATVRNGVDTQYF.

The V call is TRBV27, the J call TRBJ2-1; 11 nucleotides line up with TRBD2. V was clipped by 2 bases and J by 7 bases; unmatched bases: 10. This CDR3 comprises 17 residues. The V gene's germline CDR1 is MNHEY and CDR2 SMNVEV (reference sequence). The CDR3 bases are TGTGCCAGCAGTTTAACCCCCGGGCTAGCGGGGGGAAATGAGCAGTTCTTC. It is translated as CASSLTPGLAGGNEQFF.

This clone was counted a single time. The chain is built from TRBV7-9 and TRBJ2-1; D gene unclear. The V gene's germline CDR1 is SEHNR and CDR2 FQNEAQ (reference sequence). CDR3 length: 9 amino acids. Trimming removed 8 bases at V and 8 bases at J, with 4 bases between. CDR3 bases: TGTGCCAGCGGGCATGAGCAGTTCTTC. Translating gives CASGHEQFF.